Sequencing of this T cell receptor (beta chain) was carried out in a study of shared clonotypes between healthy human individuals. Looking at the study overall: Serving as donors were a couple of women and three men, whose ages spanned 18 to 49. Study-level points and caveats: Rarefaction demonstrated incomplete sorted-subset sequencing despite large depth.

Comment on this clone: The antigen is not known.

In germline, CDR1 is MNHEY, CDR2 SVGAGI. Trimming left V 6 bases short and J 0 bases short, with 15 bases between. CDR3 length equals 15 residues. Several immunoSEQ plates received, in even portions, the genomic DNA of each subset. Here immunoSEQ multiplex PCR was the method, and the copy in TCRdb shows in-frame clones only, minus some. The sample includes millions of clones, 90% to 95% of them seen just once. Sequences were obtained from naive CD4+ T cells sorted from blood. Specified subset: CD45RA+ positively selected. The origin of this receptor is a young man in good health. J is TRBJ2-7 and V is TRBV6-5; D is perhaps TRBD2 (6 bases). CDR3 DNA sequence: TGTGCCAGCAGCCCCGGGGACTTACTCTCCTACGAGCAGTACTTC. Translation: CASSPGDLLSYEQYF.